The 29 T cell receptor beta chains presented below share a single source sample, sequenced in a study of T cells in Graves' hyperthyroidism and ophthalmopathy (dated by TCRdb to the late 2010s). The library relied on multiplex PCR. TCRdb records Illumina HiSeq 2000 as the sequencer. Amplification of TCR beta CDR3 regions was carried out from RNA transcripts. The first round of RT-PCR for the TCR CDR3 was performed with the HTBI primer set and the Qiagen OneStep RT-PCR kit. TCRdb reran the public reads through fastp at Q25 and MiXCR, keeping productive beta chains. Each entry is one CDR3 protein sequence, shown with its most common DNA and genes. Across this sample there are under 350,000 distinct CDR3 sequences, with around 13% seen only once. The ten most abundant clones make up 34% of the sample. The sequenced material came from blood. The receptors derive from a woman aged 40 to 50 with Graves' ophthalmopathy.

The CDR3 reads CASSPGLAAPTSTDTQYF. The CDR3 DNA sequence: TGCGCCAGCAGCCCGGGACTAGCGGCGCCGACCTCCACAGATACGCAGTATTTT. The chain couples TRBV4-1 to TRBJ2-3, with 11 bases matching TRBD2. CDR1 and CDR2 (germline): MGHRA, YSYEKL. The CDR3 length is 18 residues. The J segment lost 2 bases and the V segment lost 4 bases, leaving 11 bases of the junction unmatched.

This clonotype was detected many times. CDR3 nucleotide sequence: TGTGCCAGCAGCCAAGTGCTGACAGATACGCAGTATTTT. Translation: CASSQVLTDTQYF. V and J are TRBV3-1 and TRBJ2-3, with D hard to call. Germline loops: CDR1 LGHDT, CDR2 YNNKEL (reference sequence). CDR3 size: 13 residues. V lost 1 base to trimming and J lost 3 bases, with 5 bases between them.

This clonotype was detected ten times or more. V is TRBV12-3 or TRBV12-4 and J is TRBJ1-5; D call uncertain. The V gene lost 4 bases and the J gene lost 5 bases, with 12 bases spanning the gap. This CDR3 spans 14 amino acids. The CDR3 is CASSSTNRDQPQHF. The CDR3 nucleotides are TGTGCCAGCAGTTCGACCAACCGCGATCAGCCCCAGCATTTT.

This clonotype turned up a few times. The chain combines TRBV5-4 with TRBJ1-2; weak D call: TRBD1 (6 bases). Per germline, CDR1 SGHNT and CDR2 YYREEE (reference sequence). Trimming stripped 2 bases from V and 2 bases from J, with 10 bases between. CDR3 length: 14 residues. CDR3 in DNA: TGTGCCAGCAGCTTTATAAGGGGGAACTATGGCTACACCTTC. Translating it yields CASSFIRGNYGYTF. Variable domain in full (rest from reference TRBV5-4 and TRBJ1-2): ETGVTQSPTHLIKTRGQQVTLRCSSQSGHNTVSWYQQALGQGPQFIFQYYREEENGRGNFPPRFSGLQFPNYSSELNVNALELDDSALYLCASSFIRGNYGYTFGSGTRLTVV.

In DNA, the CDR3 is TGTGCCAGCAGCCAGAATAGCGGGGAGCTGTTTTTT. Its translation: CASSQNSGELFF. V gene TRBV4-2 combines with J gene TRBJ2-2; D unclear. The germline V gene encodes CDR1 LGHNA and CDR2 YNFKEQ. Trimming shortened V by 3 bases and J by 7 bases, and 6 bases separated the two germline ends. The CDR3 covers 12 residues.

This clonotype was observed at least ten times. J is TRBJ1-2 and V is TRBV4-1, with D uncertain. The CDR3 sequence is 15 residues long. Between the trimmed V and J ends, which lost 1 base and 4 bases, there was a span of 13 bases. Germline assignment: CDR1 MGHRA and CDR2 YSYEKL. CDR3 DNA: TGCGCCAGCAGCCAAGCGATACATCCTGGCTATGGCTACACCTTC. Amino acids: CASSQAIHPGYGYTF.

This clonotype came up many times. The gene calls are TRBV24-1 and TRBJ2-1; 9 bases agree with TRBD1. Trimming removed 5 bases from V and 1 base from J; junction bases left unmatched: 8. The germline CDR1 and CDR2 sequences are KGHDR and SFDVKD. The CDR3 extends over 17 amino acids. For the CDR3, the DNA is TGTGCCACCAGTGGGGACAGGGCGAGCTTATCCTACAATGAGCAGTTCTTC. This encodes CATSGDRASLSYNEQFF.

In this sample, this clonotype turned up many times. The genes are TRBV2 and TRBJ1-5; possibly TRBD1 for D (5 bases). Trimming pared 5 bases from V and 0 bases from J, leaving 11 bases between. Germline CDR1 and CDR2: SNHLY and FYNNEI. The CDR3 totals 15 residues. The CDR3 region has the DNA TGTGCCAGCAGTCCTCCAGGGCCTAGCAATCAGCCCCAGCATTTT. Protein: CASSPPGPSNQPQHF.

This clonotype showed up many times. The chain combines TRBV4-1 with TRBJ2-7; possibly TRBD1 for D (6 bases). This CDR3 contains 15 residues. Germline V lookup: CDR1 MGHRA, CDR2 YSYEKL. Trimming shortened V by 1 base and J by 4 bases, and 14 bases separated the two germline ends. The CDR3: CASSQVGRGAYEQYF. CDR3 DNA sequence: TGCGCCAGCAGCCAAGTCGGCAGGGGAGCATACGAGCAGTACTTC.

In its sample, this clonotype was seen many times. DNA for the CDR3: TGTGCCAGCAGTAAATCGGGGGCGAAAAATGAGCAGTTCTTC. Amino acids: CASSKSGAKNEQFF. The V call is TRBV7-2, the J call TRBJ2-1; either TRBD1 or TRBD2 may supply D (6 bases each). Trimming removed 6 bases at V and 7 bases at J, with 16 bases between. CDR1 SGHTA and CDR2 FQGNSA come from the germline V gene. The CDR3 loop spans 14 amino acids. Looking up the rest from reference TRBV7-2 and TRBJ2-1 gives the full variable domain: GAGVSQSPSNKVTEKGKDVELRCDPISGHTALYWYRQSLGQGLEFLIYFQGNSAPDKSGLPSDRFSAERTGGSVSTLTIQRTQQEDSAVYLCASSKSGAKNEQFFGPGTRLTVL.

The chain couples TRBV10-2 to TRBJ1-5; D is unclear. V was trimmed by 3 bases and J by 3 bases, leaving 9 bases between them. The CDR3 spans 14 residues. CDR1 and CDR2 (germline): WSHSY, SAAADI. CDR3 coding DNA: TGCGCCAGCAGTGATCTGCCTGACAATCAGCCCCAGCATTTT. As protein: CASSDLPDNQPQHF.

This sequence joins TRBV3-1 and TRBJ2-4; D tentatively fits TRBD1 or TRBD2 (7 bases each). The germline V gene encodes CDR1 LGHDT and CDR2 YNNKEL (reference sequence). The CDR3 sequence is 16 residues long. V lost 7 bases, J lost 2 bases, and 18 bases lay in between. CDR3 nucleotide sequence: TGTGCCAGCACCCCGGGCAGGGGGGGTTCCAAAAACATTCAGTACTTC. Translated: CASTPGRGGSKNIQYF.

This clonotype turned up a few times. The V gene is TRBV7-6, the J gene TRBJ2-2; D is unresolved. The CDR3 is 12 amino acids. In germline, CDR1 is SGHVS, CDR2 FNYEAQ. V was shortened by 8 bases and J by 4 bases, with 8 bases between the two germline ends. This CDR3 is CASGPGTGELFF. The DNA for the CDR3 is TGTGCCAGCGGTCCGGGCACCGGGGAGCTGTTTTTT.

Ten or more counts support this clonotype. The chain joins TRBV11-2 to TRBJ2-3; a weak D match, TRBD1 (6 bases). This CDR3 is built from 15 residues. Per germline, CDR1 SGHAT and CDR2 FQNNGV. Deletions cut 5 bases from V and 1 base from J, with 13 bases between. The CDR3: CASSPGQTGTDTQYF. The CDR3 nucleotides are TGTGCCAGCAGCCCAGGACAGACGGGCACAGATACGCAGTATTTT. The full variable domain, its missing parts supplied by reference TRBV11-2 and TRBJ2-3, is EAGVAQSPRYKIIEKRQSVAFWCNPISGHATLYWYQQILGQGPKLLIQFQNNGVVDDSQLPKDRFSAERLKGVDSTLKIQPAKLEDSAVYLCASSPGQTGTDTQYFGPGTRLTVL.

This clonotype was seen at least ten times. The gene calls are TRBV20-1 and TRBJ2-7; 9 bases line up with TRBD1. The CDR3 is 13 amino acids. The V and J ends lost 7 bases and 5 bases, in that order; junction bases with no gene match: 9. Germline-derived CDR1 and CDR2 are DFQATT and SNEGSKA (reference sequence). CDR3 protein: CSVWRDRENEQYF. The DNA for the CDR3 is TGCAGTGTATGGAGGGACAGGGAAAACGAGCAGTACTTC.

This clonotype was found a few times. The CDR3 protein is CASRPGYGQGANEQFF. CDR3 nucleotides: TGTGCCAGTAGACCAGGATATGGACAGGGGGCCAATGAGCAGTTCTTC. This chain connects TRBV19 to TRBJ2-1, with TRBD1 identical over 11 bases. The junction had 10 bases not matched to a gene; V was cut back by 6 bases and J by 6 bases. CDR1 and CDR2 from the germline V gene are LNHDA and SQIVND (reference sequence). The CDR3 has 16 residues.

This clonotype was seen repeatedly, ten times or more. This rearrangement joins TRBV6-1 to TRBJ1-3; D gene uncertain. Per the germline V gene, CDR1 is MNHNS and CDR2 is SASEGT. The ends were cut back, 7 bases at V and 0 bases at J, with 16 bases in the middle. The CDR3 runs to 16 residues. The CDR3 DNA reads TGTGCCAGCAATTCGGACGGTCGTAACTCTGGAAACACCATATATTTT. Protein sequence: CASNSDGRNSGNTIYF.

This clonotype was seen at least ten times. J is TRBJ2-7 and V is TRBV20-1, with 11 bases that match TRBD2. The CDR3 loop spans 13 amino acids. CDR1 DFQATT and CDR2 SNEGSKA come from the germline V gene (reference sequence). J was trimmed by 6 bases and V by 6 bases; bases with no gene match: 7. In nucleotides, the CDR3 is TGCAGTGCCATTCTAGCGGGAGGAGGCGAGCAGTACTTC. It yields the protein CSAILAGGGEQYF.

This clonotype occurred many times. The chain is built from TRBV7-2 and TRBJ2-5; 10 nucleotides align to TRBD2. This CDR3 region has 15 residues. Germline CDR1 is SGHTA and CDR2 is FQGNSA. The V segment lost 2 bases and the J segment 5 bases; nucleotides outside the gene matches: 5. The CDR3 region has the DNA TGTGCCAGCAGCTTAAGAGCGGGGGGGGTTGAGACCCAGTACTTC. Translated: CASSLRAGGVETQYF.

This clonotype was detected ten times or more. The chain links TRBV9 to TRBJ2-1; 9 nucleotides line up with TRBD1. The CDR3 extends over 16 amino acids. V trimming: 4 bases; J trimming: 8 bases; junction bases outside the gene matches: 13. CDR1 and CDR2 from the germline V gene are SGDLS and YYNGEE. The CDR3 loop is CASSLRGTGFRDEQFF. The CDR3 bases are TGTGCCAGCAGCCTCCGAGGGACAGGGTTTCGGGATGAGCAGTTCTTC.

In this sample, this clonotype turned up many times. The chain combines TRBV2 with TRBJ2-1; D tentatively reads TRBD1 or TRBD2 (6 bases each). Trimming left V 2 bases short and J 8 bases short, with 16 bases between. This CDR3 has 15 amino acids. From germline, CDR1 is SNHLY and CDR2 FYNNEI. The CDR3 here is CASSEQGRSLDEQFF. The CDR3 DNA follows: TGTGCCAGCAGTGAACAGGGGAGGTCGCTTGATGAGCAGTTCTTC.

Comment on this clonotype: This is likely a read error, given that the CDR3 carries no conserved phenylalanine or tryptophan at its end. This sequence joins TRBV2 and TRBJ2-2; a possible D gene is TRBD1 (6 bases). CDR3 length equals 14 residues. Germline CDR1 reads SNHLY; CDR2 reads FYNNEI. This CDR3 reads CASSERRGTGELFS. In DNA, the CDR3 is TGCGCCAGCAGTGAACGCAGGGGCACCGGGGAGCTGTTTTCT.

The J gene is TRBJ1-6, the V gene TRBV25-1; D gene unclear. Trimming pared 1 base from V and 0 bases from J, leaving 13 bases between. The CDR3 is 18 amino acids. CDR1 MGHDK and CDR2 SYGVNS come from the germline V gene. DNA of the CDR3: TGTGCCAGCAGTGAATGGTCGAATAAGAGCTCCTATAATTCACCCCTCCACTTT. Its protein product is CASSEWSNKSSYNSPLHF.

This clonotype has only a few counts. The chain recombines TRBV18 with TRBJ1-5; TRBD1 matches at 8 bases. Germline V gives CDR1 KGHSH, CDR2 LQKENI. The CDR3 runs to 15 residues. After removal of 5 bases from V and 3 bases from J, the junction contained 6 bases not matched to a gene. Here the CDR3 DNA reads TGTGCCAGCTCAAGGACAGGGCGATACAATCAGCCCCAGCATTTT. It is translated as CASSRTGRYNQPQHF.

This clonotype was observed many times. This chain joins TRBV28 and TRBJ2-2; 7 bases fit TRBD2. The CDR3 consists of 15 residues. The germline gives CDR1 MDHEN, CDR2 SYDVKM. J gave up 6 bases and V 5 bases, and 9 bases lay outside the gene matches. The CDR3 sequence is CASSPGGAGAGELFF. CDR3 nucleotide sequence: TGTGCCAGCAGTCCCGGTGGGGCGGGAGCCGGGGAGCTGTTTTTT.

This clonotype was counted only a few times. CDR3 region: CATSSPSREQYF. CDR3 sequence (DNA): TGTGCCACCAGCAGCCCCTCCCGCGAGCAGTACTTC. The V and J genes are TRBV15 and TRBJ2-7; D is uncertain. The ends were cut back, 3 bases at V and 6 bases at J, with 9 bases in the middle. Germline lookup yields CDR1 LNHNV and CDR2 YYDKDF (reference sequence). The CDR3 contains 12 residues.

This clonotype was recorded at least ten times. The gene calls are TRBV11-2 and TRBJ1-1; weak D call: TRBD1 (6 bases). The CDR3 is made up of 16 amino acids. Germline V gene lookup returns CDR1 SGHAT and CDR2 FQNNGV. Trimming removed 7 bases from V and 0 bases from J, with 18 bases in between. The CDR3 region is CASKRGVGGMNTEAFF. The CDR3 nucleotides are TGTGCCAGCAAAAGGGGGGTAGGAGGAATGAACACTGAAGCTTTCTTT.

J is TRBJ2-1 and V is TRBV20-1, with 8 bases matching TRBD2. Losses at the gene ends were 1 base for V and 7 bases for J; bases not matched to a gene: 24. The CDR3 totals 20 residues. Germline values: CDR1 DFQATT, CDR2 SNEGSKA (reference sequence). The CDR3 region is CSARGTPGAGAGEFRNEQFF. CDR3 nucleotides: TGCAGTGCTAGAGGGACCCCCGGGGCGGGAGCGGGAGAATTTAGGAATGAGCAGTTCTTC.

There are many counts of this clonotype. The V gene is TRBV20-1, the J gene TRBJ1-2, with 8 bases identical to TRBD1. The V gene's germline CDR1 is DFQATT and CDR2 SNEGSKA (reference sequence). The CDR3 runs to 14 residues. Losses at the gene ends were 0 bases for V and 8 bases for J; bases not matched to a gene: 8. The CDR3 coding sequence is TGCAGTGCTAGAGATATACAGGGGGGGATAGGCTACACCTTC. Translation: CSARDIQGGIGYTF.